The source of this TCR beta chain is a study of blood T cell repertoires in COVID-19. The wider study: Samples taken during acute and convalescent COVID-19 were collected in the United States, Italy and Spain.

The V end was cut by 0 bases, the J end by 1 base, with 6 bases between. The CDR3 consists of 15 residues. The germline CDR1 and CDR2 sequences are MNHNS and SASEGT. Assay used: immunoSEQ multiplex PCR; TCRdb lists only in-frame clones, some missing. The data contain 130,000 to 150,000 clones, about 91% of them singletons. Sequencing was done on a sample of peripheral blood. The clonotype originates from a woman aged 50 to 60 with acute or convalescent COVID-19. V usage is TRBV6-1 and J usage is TRBJ2-2; D call uncertain. The DNA of the CDR3 is TGTGCCAGCAGTGAAGCATGGAGGAACACCGGGGAGCTGTTTTTT. Translated, it gives CASSEAWRNTGELFF.